This record looks at one T cell receptor (beta chain) sequence and its context. Its antigen is undetermined. Only one heparinised blood draw was taken per donor, and its volume averaged around 100 mL. The germline V gene has CDR1 LGHNA and CDR2 YSLEER. V was clipped by 8 bases and J by 6 bases, with 12 bases between them. The CDR3 totals 12 residues. The record originates from a study of beta chain features in type 1 diabetes. Findings of the study overall: TCRB CDR3s from Type 1 diabetes patients were moderately but significantly shorter in all four CD4+ subsets.

Expressed TCRB transcripts were sequenced because the isolated RNA had all been reverse transcribed beforehand. Clones were sequenced by immunoSEQ multiplex PCR, and TCRdb holds only the in-frame ones, with some missing. The sample has 300,000 to 450,000 clones; around 12% are singletons. Input material: naive CD4+ T cells from blood. The sequence was obtained from a woman aged 18-29 years with type 1 diabetes. The chain recombines TRBV4-3 with TRBJ2-3; no clear D gene. Here the CDR3 DNA reads TGCGCCAGCGGCGGTAACACCGATACGCAGTATTTT. Its translation: CASGGNTDTQYF.